This passage covers 24 T cell receptor beta chains from one sample sequenced in a study of cytomegalovirus exposure and HLA in healthy donors (dated by TCRdb to 2016 to 2017). The method was the immunoSEQ multiplex PCR assay. For the multiplex PCR, a mixture combining 60 forward primers for TCR Vbeta segments and 13 reverse primers for TCR Jbeta segments was used. Not all clones reach the TCRdb copy of this immuneACCESS table, which keeps in-frame sequences only. Checked studies attribute under half of the gap to unresolved V genes and leave the rest unexplained. This sample is represented by about 150,000 clones; over 60% of them were singletons. In total, the top ten clones hold 2.5% to 3.5% of the sample. The sequencing input was PBMCs. These receptors all stem from a man between 35 and 55 years old in good health and CMV-seronegative.

Only one count was recorded for this clone. This chain connects TRBV18 to TRBJ1-1, with D uncertain. Germline values: CDR1 KGHSH, CDR2 LQKENI. The CDR3 totals 12 residues. The ends were cut back, 3 bases at V and 1 base at J, with 3 bases in the middle. CDR3 loop: CASSPRNTEAFF. In nucleotides, the CDR3 is TGTGCCAGCTCACCTAGGAACACTGAAGCTTTCTTT.

The chain combines TRBV5-6 with TRBJ1-2; D call uncertain. Germline V gene sequence: CDR1 SGHDT, CDR2 YYEEEE. The CDR3 consists of 13 residues. V lost 1 base and J lost 6, with 10 bases in between. The CDR3, as DNA: TGTGCCAGCAGCTTGCTAACCGGGAATGGCTACACCTTC. It is translated as CASSLLTGNGYTF.

This clone was detected only a few times. This rearrangement joins TRBV5-6 to TRBJ1-3; D unresolved. The V end was cut by 4 bases, the J end by 0 bases, with 11 bases between. From germline, CDR1 is SGHDT and CDR2 YYEEEE. The CDR3 extends over 15 amino acids. The CDR3 protein is CASSQSAASGNTIYF. CDR3 DNA sequence: TGTGCCAGCAGCCAGTCAGCGGCCTCTGGAAACACCATATATTTT.

The chain uses TRBV27 and TRBJ1-3, with a tentative D call TRBD1 (6 bases). The CDR3 consists of 16 residues. Germline lookup yields CDR1 MNHEY and CDR2 SMNVEV (reference sequence). V was trimmed by 5 bases and J by 3 bases, leaving 17 bases between them. DNA for the CDR3: TGTGCCAGCAGTCCCAGGTGGGGGGGCAATGGAAACACCATATATTTT. Its protein is CASSPRWGGNGNTIYF.

This chain links TRBV4-3 with TRBJ1-4; D gene unclear. This CDR3 is 15 amino acids long. The ends were cut back, 1 base at V and 0 bases at J, with 6 bases in the middle. Germline V gene data show CDR1 as LGHNA and CDR2 as YSLEER. The CDR3 region is CASSQVLATNEKLFF. The CDR3 DNA reads as TGCGCCAGCAGCCAAGTCCTTGCAACTAATGAAAAACTGTTTTTT.

The chain is built from TRBV4-3 and TRBJ2-7; a weak D match, TRBD2 (7 bases). CDR3 length equals 16 residues. Trimming removed 0 bases from V and 0 bases from J, with 12 bases in between. Germline V CDR1 and CDR2: LGHNA, YSLEER. CDR3 amino acids: CASSQDRRGGSYEQYF. The CDR3 DNA follows: TGCGCCAGCAGCCAAGATCGTAGGGGGGGCTCCTACGAGCAGTACTTC.

This clone was observed a single time. The rearrangement uses TRBV7-6 and TRBJ2-3, with unresolved D. Trimming left V 0 bases short and J 5 bases short, with 15 bases between. The V gene's germline CDR1 is SGHVS and CDR2 FNYEAQ. The CDR3 has 16 residues. CDR3 DNA: TGTGCCAGCAGCTTAGCCAGCGTAACCCGTGGAGATACGCAGTATTTT. Translation: CASSLASVTRGDTQYF.

This clone was recorded a few times. The V and J genes are TRBV19 and TRBJ2-6, with TRBD1 matching 7 bases. CDR3 length equals 15 residues. Per germline, CDR1 LNHDA and CDR2 SQIVND (reference sequence). The junction had 5 bases not matched to a gene; V was cut back by 7 bases and J by 2 bases. CDR3 loop: CASIDRVAGANVLTF. The CDR3 coding sequence is TGTGCCAGTATTGACAGGGTAGCTGGGGCCAACGTCCTGACTTTC.

The genes are TRBV30 and TRBJ2-7, with D uncertain. The CDR3 runs to 12 residues. Trimming cost V 4 bases and J 2 bases, with 9 bases left between them. Looked up from germline, CDR1 is GTSNPN and CDR2 is SVGIG (reference sequence). The CDR3 sequence is CAWTLTTYEQYF. The CDR3 DNA reads as TGTGCCTGGACCCTCACAACCTACGAGCAGTACTTC.

The chain carries TRBV5-1 and TRBJ2-3; TRBD2 aligns across 9 bases. Losses at the gene ends were 3 bases for V and 4 bases for J; bases not matched to a gene: 9. CDR3 length equals 16 residues. The germline V gene encodes CDR1 SGHRS and CDR2 YFSETQ. The CDR3 region has the DNA TGCGCCAGCAGCTCTCAGGGCGGGGGGGCCGCAGATACGCAGTATTTT. Translated, it gives CASSSQGGGAADTQYF.

This chain links TRBV7-2 with TRBJ2-3; D is ambiguous. Germline V gene sequence: CDR1 SGHTA, CDR2 FQGNSA. CDR3 size: 15 residues. V lost 5 bases to trimming and J lost 3 bases, with 15 bases between them. The CDR3 reads CASSPDGPITDTQYF. The CDR3 nucleotides are TGTGCCAGCAGCCCTGATGGGCCTATTACAGATACGCAGTATTTT.

The genes are TRBV11-2 and TRBJ2-5, with D possibly matching TRBD2 (5 bases). The ends were cut back, 5 bases at V and 9 bases at J, with 16 bases in the middle. CDR3 length: 13 amino acids. The germline V gene has CDR1 SGHAT and CDR2 FQNNGV. The CDR3 reads CASSPRDSGAQYF. The CDR3 DNA sequence: TGTGCCAGCAGCCCCCGGGATTCCGGGGCCCAGTACTTC.

The chain carries TRBV29-1 and TRBJ1-3; 8 nucleotides align to TRBD1. Germline V gives CDR1 SQVTM, CDR2 ANQGSEA. The V segment lost 4 bases and the J segment 4 bases; nucleotides outside the gene matches: 0. The CDR3 consists of 12 residues. CDR3 DNA sequence: TGCAGCGTTGGGACAGGGGGAAACACCATATATTTT. This sequence encodes CSVGTGGNTIYF.

This rearrangement joins TRBV6-1 to TRBJ2-7; the match to TRBD2 covers 8 bases. Germline CDR1 reads MNHNS; CDR2 reads SASEGT. The CDR3 runs to 13 residues. V trimming: 8 bases; J trimming: 4 bases; junction bases outside the gene matches: 7. The CDR3 here is CASLREGSYEQYF. DNA of the CDR3: TGTGCCAGCCTACGGGAGGGATCGTACGAGCAGTACTTC.

The V call is TRBV9, the J call TRBJ2-7, with 7 positions matching TRBD2. CDR1 is SGDLS, CDR2 YYNGEE, per germline. There are 15 residues in the CDR3. The V gene end was trimmed by 5 bases and the J gene end by 4 bases; junction bases not matched to a gene: 12. In DNA, the CDR3 is TGTGCCAGCAGTACCCGGGGGGACTCTCAATACGAGCAGTACTTC. Residues: CASSTRGDSQYEQYF.

This chain links TRBV2 with TRBJ1-2; 8 bases are shared with TRBD1. CDR3 length: 18 residues. The V and J ends lost 6 bases and 4 bases, in that order; junction bases with no gene match: 19. Looked up from germline, CDR1 is SNHLY and CDR2 is FYNNEI. The CDR3 loop reads CASRPGQAKGAHGYGYTF. In DNA form, the CDR3 reads TGTGCCAGCAGACCGGGACAGGCTAAGGGGGCCCACGGCTATGGCTACACCTTC.

The chain uses TRBV7-9 and TRBJ1-4; no firm D call. The CDR3 sequence is 15 residues long. Looked up from germline, CDR1 is SEHNR and CDR2 is FQNEAQ (reference sequence). V gave up 5 bases and J gave up 0 bases, with 10 bases separating them. The CDR3 DNA sequence: TGTGCCAGCAGCACGCCCAGTACAACTAATGAAAAACTGTTTTTT. This encodes CASSTPSTTNEKLFF.

The chain links TRBV29-1 to TRBJ2-2; maybe TRBD2 (6 bases). V was cut by 4 bases and J by 4 bases, with 7 bases left in between. The CDR3 runs to 12 residues. The germline gives CDR1 SQVTM, CDR2 ANQGSEA. The CDR3 nucleotides read TGCAGCGTTGTAGCGGTCACCGGGGAGCTGTTTTTT. Amino acid sequence: CSVVAVTGELFF.

The chain uses TRBV2 and TRBJ1-3; D call uncertain. The CDR3 runs to 13 residues. The V gene lost 1 base and the J gene lost 6 bases, with 7 bases spanning the gap. The germline V gene encodes CDR1 SNHLY and CDR2 FYNNEI. CDR3 sequence: CASSEGNLNTIYF. The CDR3 coding sequence is TGTGCCAGCAGTGAAGGAAACTTAAACACCATATATTTT. Drawing the rest from reference TRBV2 and TRBJ1-3, the complete variable domain is EPEVTQTPSHQVTQMGQEVILRCVPISNHLYFYWYRQILGQKVEFLVSFYNNEISEKSEIFDDQFSVERPDGSNFTLKIRSTKLEDSAMYFCASSEGNLNTIYFGEGSWLTVV.

The rearrangement uses TRBV29-1 and TRBJ2-7; TRBD1 matches at 10 bases. Trimming at V came to 1 base and at J to 6 bases, leaving 3 bases not matched to a gene. The CDR3 is made up of 13 amino acids. Germline assignment: CDR1 SQVTM and CDR2 ANQGSEA. Here the CDR3 reads CSVEGTGGTEQYF. CDR3 bases: TGCAGCGTTGAAGGGACAGGGGGGACCGAGCAGTACTTC.

This chain uses TRBV12-5 with TRBJ2-1, with a possible D match to TRBD2 (6 bases). The CDR3 contains 19 residues. Trimming removed 5 bases from V and 0 bases from J, with 23 bases in between. Germline V lookup: CDR1 LGHNT, CDR2 FRNRAP. The CDR3 spells CASGATLPLAPSSYNEQFF. The DNA of the CDR3 is TGTGCTAGTGGTGCAACCCTCCCTCTAGCGCCAAGCTCCTACAATGAGCAGTTCTTC.

The chain joins TRBV5-6 to TRBJ2-1; the D gene is possibly TRBD1 (5 bases). CDR1 SGHDT and CDR2 YYEEEE come from the germline V gene. Between the trimmed V and J ends, which lost 0 bases and 7 bases, there was a span of 14 bases. CDR3 size: 15 residues. The CDR3 loop reads CASSLVVGLGNEQFF. The CDR3 DNA reads as TGTGCCAGCAGCTTGGTGGTGGGGCTGGGGAATGAGCAGTTCTTC.

In this sample, this clone turned up a few times. The chain joins TRBV29-1 to TRBJ2-6, with a tentative D call TRBD2 (7 bases). This CDR3 region has 17 residues. Germline V gene data show CDR1 as SQVTM and CDR2 as ANQGSEA. Trimming left V 0 bases short and J 3 bases short, with 15 bases between. CDR3 nucleotides: TGCAGCGTTGAAGATGGTAGGGGGGGCAGTGGGGCCAACGTCCTGACTTTC. This gives the protein CSVEDGRGGSGANVLTF.

The V and J genes are TRBV5-1 and TRBJ2-3; 8 nucleotides align to TRBD2. The CDR3 sequence is 16 residues long. V was pared by 2 bases and J by 0 bases, with 5 bases of the junction left unmatched. Germline V gives CDR1 SGHRS, CDR2 YFSETQ. CDR3 DNA sequence: TGCGCCAGCAGCTTTAGGGCTAGCGGGAGCACAGATACGCAGTATTTT. Protein product: CASSFRASGSTDTQYF.